Sequencing of this T cell receptor (beta chain) was carried out in a study of circulating CD8 cells and anti-PD-1 response in melanoma. Study findings and constraints: The cohort mixed treatment-naive and previously treated patients.

Sorting of live CD3+CD8+TCRalphabeta+ cells by PD-1 and/or TIGIT gave four subsets. Using 15 ng of total RNA, TCR libraries were made with the QIAseq Immune Repertoire TCR panel. TCRdb analysed the reads with MiXCR anew, one entry per CDR3 protein. The repertoire has roughly 430 distinct CDR3 sequences, 6.2% of them found once; the top ten carry about 20%. The germline V gene encodes CDR1 LGHNT and CDR2 FRNRAP. Trimming took 6 bases from V and 4 from J; bases not matched to a gene: 9. The CDR3 covers 16 residues. Judged by abundance, this clonotype is large. Its matching antigen is unknown. The V gene is TRBV12-5, the J gene TRBJ2-1, with 10 bases fitting TRBD2. Sequenced material: CD8+ T cells from PBMCs, taken at baseline or after one month of anti-PD-1 therapy (not recorded which). The receptor's source is a human donor with melanoma. This chain's CDR3 is CASGPEGLARYNEQFF. The DNA of the CDR3 is TGTGCTAGTGGGCCAGAGGGACTAGCGCGGTACAATGAGCAGTTCTTC.